These 6 T cell receptor beta chains originate from one sample sequenced in a study of T cell responses to AZD1222 COVID-19 vaccine (dated by TCRdb to the early 2020s). The protocol used for the library was the immunoSEQ multiplex PCR assay. The source is immuneACCESS, and TCRdb retained only in-frame sequences with V and J called. Part of the clones is not carried over; for the studies checked, unresolved V genes explain less than half of this, and the remainder is unexplained. Within this sample are some 56,000 clones, with 75% to 90% of them counted one time only. The ten largest clones represent over 13% of the sample. The sample's time point, from its label and the paper: baseline before first vaccination. The sample here was peripheral blood, taken on day 0 of AZD1222 vaccination. Receptor source: an adult in good health.

V and J are TRBV13 and TRBJ1-2; D gene unclear. V lost 3 bases to trimming and J lost 3 bases, with 11 bases between them. Germline V gene sequence: CDR1 PRHDT, CDR2 FYEKMQ (reference sequence). This CDR3 is 14 amino acids long. For the CDR3, the DNA is TGTGCCAGCAGCTTGGGCAGTGCATACTATGGCTACACCTTC. It yields the protein CASSLGSAYYGYTF.

This chain connects TRBV27 to TRBJ2-1, with D possibly being TRBD2 (6 bases). The germline V and J ends were trimmed by 1 base and 14 bases, with 12 bases remaining between them. This CDR3 is built from 12 residues. The germline CDR1 and CDR2 sequences are MNHEY and SMNVEV (reference sequence). CDR3 protein: CASSLYPGEEFF. The CDR3 DNA reads as TGTGCCAGCAGTTTATACCCGGGAGAGGAGTTCTTC.

V usage is TRBV27 and J usage is TRBJ1-4; a weak D match, TRBD1 (5 bases). The CDR3 sequence is 14 residues long. V was trimmed by 7 bases and J by 5 bases, leaving 14 bases between them. Germline CDR1 reads MNHEY; CDR2 reads SMNVEV (reference sequence). In DNA form, the CDR3 reads TGTGCCAGCAAGTTTAGCAGGGTAAATGAAAAACTGTTTTTT. Translated: CASKFSRVNEKLFF.

This chain links TRBV28 with TRBJ2-3, with TRBD2 as a possible D gene (7 bases). This CDR3 has 16 residues. The germline V gene has CDR1 MDHEN and CDR2 SYDVKM. Trimming stripped 7 bases from V and 3 bases from J, with 20 bases between. This CDR3 reads CASMEGGGIWTDTQYF. CDR3 DNA: TGTGCCAGCATGGAGGGGGGGGGAATATGGACAGATACGCAGTATTTT. The variable domain in full, with the rest retrieved from reference TRBV28 and TRBJ2-3, is DVKVTQSSRYLVKRTGEKVFLECVQDMDHENMFWYRQDPGLGLRLIYFSYDVKMKEKGDIPEGYSVSREKKERFSLILESASTNQTSMYLCASMEGGGIWTDTQYFGPGTRLTVL.

The CDR3 protein is CASSPLAGTKYNEQFF. DNA for the CDR3: TGTGCCAGTAGTCCACTAGCGGGGACGAAATACAATGAGCAGTTCTTC. This chain uses TRBV19 with TRBJ2-1; 10 bases are shared with TRBD2. This CDR3 spans 16 amino acids. Germline-derived CDR1 and CDR2 are LNHDA and SQIVND (reference sequence). Unmatched junction bases numbered 8, after V lost 5 bases and J lost 4 bases.

The J gene is TRBJ2-5, the V gene TRBV11-1, with 8 bases fitting TRBD1. The V gene end was trimmed by 4 bases and the J gene end by 8 bases; junction bases not matched to a gene: 6. CDR1 and CDR2 from the germline V gene are SGHAT and FQDESV (reference sequence). The CDR3 runs 13 residues. The CDR3 nucleotides are TGTGCCAGCAGCTCGGACAGGGACGGAACCCAGTACTTC. This translates into CASSSDRDGTQYF.